The count of the clone carrying this T cell receptor beta chain is one. The sample comes from a study of blood T cell repertoires in COVID-19. Study information: From the United States, Italy and Spain came samples of acute and convalescent COVID-19. PBMCs, B-cell-depleted T cells, or T cells were the source of the cDNA or gDNA that made up the material.

In the authors' methods: Reference gene primer amplification in the assay estimated nucleated cell counts. Clones were read by immunoSEQ multiplex PCR, and TCRdb kept only the in-frame ones, dropping some. Clone size and V and J calls were adopted from that table, with D and trimming inferred from the DNA. Of around 70,000 clones listed, 87% are singletons. V dropped 4 bases and J dropped 0; count of bases not matched to a gene: 10. In germline, CDR1 is SGHVS, CDR2 FQNEAQ. The CDR3 runs 18 residues. Sequencing was performed on peripheral blood. This TCR came from a woman at least 80 years old with active or convalescent COVID-19. This chain uses TRBV7-8 with TRBJ1-2, with 11 bases matching TRBD1. Written as DNA, the CDR3 is TGTGCCAGCAGCTGGAGGACAGGGGGCAAGGATTCTAACTATGGCTACACCTTC. Translation: CASSWRTGGKDSNYGYTF. Full variable domain (rest looked up from reference TRBV7-8 and TRBJ1-2): GAGVSQSPRYKVAKRGQDVALRCDPISGHVSLFWYQQALGQGPEFLTYFQNEAQLDKSGLPSDRFFAERPEGSVSTLKIQRTQQEDSAVYLCASSWRTGGKDSNYGYTFGSGTRLTVV.